Listed below are T cell receptor beta chains from one sample, sequenced in a study of cytomegalovirus exposure and HLA in healthy donors. The table came from immunoSEQ multiplex PCR; TCRdb's copy has only in-frame clones and leaves some out. The sample has 100,000 or so clones; 75% to 85% are singletons. Sequencing was done on a sample of PBMCs. Receptors originate from a woman between 18 and 30 years old in good health and CMV-seronegative. Each CDR3 is given with its conserved first and last residue. The D gene is left open where the match is weak. Clone size is given for some rows only: seen once, a few or many times, or a class if the clone is expanded.

size,D,J,V,CDR3,DNA
.,TRBD1,TRBJ1-1,TRBV7-2,CASTLNPGGGNTEAFF,TGTGCCAGCACCCTCAACCCAGGGGGAGGGAACACTGAAGCTTTCTTT
once,TRBD2,TRBJ2-1,TRBV9,CASSVGVSGGSYNEQFF,TGTGCCAGCAGCGTAGGGGTTAGCGGGGGTTCCTACAATGAGCAGTTCTTC
.,TRBD1,TRBJ1-4,TRBV2,CASRLGQGGEKLFF,TGTGCCAGCCGCCTGGGACAGGGTGGCGAAAAACTGTTTTTT
.,.,TRBJ2-3,TRBV5-1,CASSQISGGRGPTDTQYF,TGCGCCAGCAGCCAAATAAGCGGGGGAAGGGGGCCCACAGATACGCAGTATTTT
.,.,TRBJ1-5,TRBV6-1,CASSFGGIGNQPQHF,TGTGCCAGCAGTTTCGGGGGGATCGGGAATCAGCCCCAGCATTTT
.,.,TRBJ2-7,TRBV7-2,CASSLGAKSSYEQYF,TGTGCCAGCAGCTTAGGCGCAAAATCCTCCTACGAGCAGTACTTC
.,.,TRBJ2-7,TRBV21-1,CASPTGRRLVSTYEQYF,TGTGCCAGCCCCACCGGCCGAAGACTCGTTAGTACCTACGAGCAGTACTTC
.,TRBD1,TRBJ1-2,TRBV6-6,CASSYSNSRGHYGYTF,TGTGCCAGCAGTTACTCTAACTCCAGGGGGCATTATGGCTACACCTTC
.,.,TRBJ2-1,TRBV4-3,CASSPDRGHNEQFF,TGCGCCAGCAGCCCGGACAGAGGTCACAATGAGCAGTTCTTC
.,TRBD2,TRBJ2-7,TRBV2,CASTGLAGIQYEQYF,TGTGCCAGTACCGGACTAGCGGGAATCCAATACGAGCAGTACTTC
.,.,TRBJ2-6,TRBV4-3,CASAGVVNSGANVLTF,TGCGCCAGCGCTGGTGTAGTGAACTCTGGGGCCAACGTCCTGACTTTC
once,TRBD1,TRBJ1-2,TRBV7-2,CASSLEQGFRGYTF,TGTGCCAGCAGCTTGGAACAGGGGTTTCGTGGCTACACCTTC
.,TRBD1,TRBJ1-1,TRBV5-4,CASSLNPGQTAFF,TGTGCCAGCAGCTTGAATCCGGGACAGACAGCTTTCTTT
once,.,TRBJ2-3,TRBV4-3,CASSQATGGGTDTQYF,TGCGCCAGCAGCCAAGCCACTGGGGGCGGCACAGATACGCAGTATTTT
few,TRBD1,TRBJ2-7,TRBV28,CASSFKAGGSYEQYF,TGTGCCAGCAGTTTTAAGGCAGGGGGCAGCTACGAGCAGTACTTC
.,TRBD2,TRBJ2-5,TRBV7-8,CASSPRWASGPQETQYF,TGTGCCAGCAGCCCCCGGTGGGCTAGCGGGCCCCAAGAGACCCAGTACTTC
few,.,TRBJ2-7,TRBV10-3,CAISESRSTGSSYEQYF,TGTGCCATCAGTGAGTCTAGGTCCACAGGGAGCTCCTACGAGCAGTACTTC
.,.,TRBJ2-7,TRBV7-9,CASSLGGDEQYF,TGTGCCAGCAGCTTAGGCGGGGACGAGCAGTACTTC
.,TRBD2,TRBJ2-1,TRBV5-1,CASSFGTSGNEQFF,TGCGCCAGCAGCTTTGGGACTAGCGGAAATGAGCAGTTCTTC
.,TRBD1,TRBJ2-7,TRBV28,CASSLQGDYEQYF,TGTGCCAGCAGTCTACAGGGGGACTACGAGCAGTACTTC
.,.,TRBJ1-5,TRBV4-2,CASSQGIGGDQPQHF,TGTGCCAGCAGCCAAGGGATAGGGGGGGATCAGCCCCAGCATTTT
few,.,TRBJ1-4,TRBV5-6,CASSFRIEKLFF,TGTGCCAGCAGCTTCAGGATCGAAAAACTGTTTTTT
.,.,TRBJ2-7,TRBV21-1,CASSHTVGDSRDYEQYF,TGTGCCAGCAGTCATACGGTAGGGGACTCGCGCGACTACGAGCAGTACTTC
.,.,TRBJ2-7,TRBV28,CASSLSPLDSYEQYF,TGTGCCAGCAGTTTATCACCCCTCGACAGTTACGAGCAGTACTTC
.,TRBD2,TRBJ2-2,TRBV6-5,CASSISGMGELFF,TGTGCCAGCAGTATTAGCGGGATGGGGGAGCTGTTTTTT
.,TRBD1,TRBJ2-7,TRBV7-9,CASSLARDRYEQYF,TGTGCCAGCAGCTTAGCGAGGGACAGGTACGAGCAGTACTTC
.,.,TRBJ1-6,TRBV7-8,CASSESGLDSPLHF,TGTGCCAGCAGCGAATCGGGACTTGATTCACCCCTCCACTTT
.,TRBD1,TRBJ1-2,TRBV5-1,CASSPDRGGYGYTF,TGCGCCAGCAGCCCGGACAGGGGCGGCTATGGCTACACCTTC
.,.,TRBJ1-1,TRBV27,CASGPGTRNTEAFF,TGTGCCAGCGGACCCGGGACAAGGAACACTGAAGCTTTCTTT
few,TRBD1,TRBJ1-3,TRBV7-9,CASQNRGDSGNTIYF,TGTGCCAGTCAAAACAGGGGTGACTCTGGAAACACCATATATTTT
.,.,TRBJ2-5,TRBV7-2,CASSLGGPRETQYF,TGTGCCAGCAGCTTAGGTGGGCCTCGGGAGACCCAGTACTTC
.,TRBD1,TRBJ1-2,TRBV9,CASSVWDSPYGYTF,TGTGCCAGCAGCGTATGGGACAGCCCCTATGGCTACACCTTC
.,.,TRBJ2-5,TRBV10-3,CAIRSDSLQETQYF,TGTGCCATCAGGTCAGACTCCCTCCAAGAGACCCAGTACTTC
.,.,TRBJ2-7,TRBV14,CASSQGAQYF,TGTGCCAGCAGCCAAGGGGCGCAGTACTTC
.,TRBD1,TRBJ2-2,TRBV7-2,CASSFTGVGTGELFF,TGTGCCAGCAGCTTTACAGGGGTGGGCACCGGGGAGCTGTTTTTT
.,.,TRBJ2-7,TRBV6-5,CASTNALRHYYEQYF,TGTGCCAGCACTAACGCGCTTCGCCATTACTACGAGCAGTACTTC
.,TRBD2,TRBJ2-1,TRBV6-5,CASSKTSGGAREQFF,TGTGCCAGCAGTAAAACTAGCGGGGGGGCGAGAGAGCAGTTCTTC
.,TRBD1,TRBJ2-3,TRBV19,CASNMGTDTSDTQYF,TGTGCCAGTAACATGGGGACAGATACTTCGGATACGCAGTATTTT
.,TRBD1,TRBJ2-5,TRBV5-1,CASSEPSQGAGETQYF,TGCGCCAGCAGCGAACCTAGTCAGGGGGCAGGAGAGACCCAGTACTTC
.,.,TRBJ1-1,TRBV5-1,CASSLEQGNTEAFF,TGCGCCAGCAGCTTGGAGCAGGGGAACACTGAAGCTTTCTTT
.,TRBD1,TRBJ1-2,TRBV28,CASSPPGHRGPLYGYTF,TGTGCCAGCAGTCCCCCCGGACACAGGGGTCCCCTCTATGGCTACACCTTC
.,TRBD1,TRBJ2-1,TRBV7-2,CASSLRWDRGFGNEQFF,TGTGCCAGCAGCTTAAGGTGGGACAGGGGGTTCGGTAATGAGCAGTTCTTC
once,.,TRBJ1-5,TRBV19,CASSGTKEAWSNQPQHF,TGTGCCAGTAGCGGGACAAAGGAGGCTTGGAGCAATCAGCCCCAGCATTTT
.,.,TRBJ1-1,TRBV13,CASSPGVIGIDTEAFF,TGTGCCAGCAGCCCAGGGGTAATAGGTATTGACACTGAAGCTTTCTTT
.,.,TRBJ2-3,TRBV29-1,CSPIPVGGQADTQYF,TGCAGCCCCATCCCCGTTGGCGGGCAGGCTGATACGCAGTATTTT
.,TRBD2,TRBJ2-3,TRBV5-6,CASTPRGGGTDTQYF,TGTGCCAGCACCCCCCGGGGGGGTGGCACAGATACGCAGTATTTT
once,.,TRBJ2-7,TRBV11-2,CASSSQTRSYEQYF,TGTGCCAGCAGCTCACAGACTAGGTCCTACGAGCAGTACTTC
.,TRBD1,TRBJ1-4,TRBV28,CASSLTGTGVKLFF,TGTGCCAGCAGTCTGACCGGGACAGGGGTAAAACTGTTTTTT
.,.,TRBJ1-5,TRBV28,CASSLGWGGEPQHF,TGTGCCAGCAGTTTGGGCTGGGGGGGGGAGCCCCAGCATTTT
.,TRBD1,TRBJ2-5,TRBV29-1,CSVHYRGRYQETQYF,TGCAGCGTACATTACAGGGGGCGATACCAAGAGACCCAGTACTTC
.,.,TRBJ2-4,TRBV1,CTSSRGAPVHIQYF,TGCACCAGCAGCCGGGGAGCCCCCGTTCACATTCAGTACTTC
.,.,TRBJ1-6,TRBV2,CASSEETGGHF,TGTGCCAGCAGTGAAGAGACCGGAGGCCACTTT
.,TRBD2,TRBJ2-1,TRBV4-2,CASSLITGTSVNNEQFF,TGTGCCAGCAGCCTCATCACCGGGACTAGCGTGAACAATGAGCAGTTCTTC
.,TRBD1,TRBJ2-2,TRBV7-9,CASSNTGTANTGELFF,TGTGCCAGCAGCAATACCGGGACAGCGAACACCGGGGAGCTGTTTTTT
.,.,TRBJ2-2,TRBV30,CAWSVSMNTGELFF,TGTGCCTGGAGTGTATCAATGAACACCGGGGAGCTGTTTTTT
.,.,TRBJ2-3,TRBV7-9,CASSLDRSSTDTQYF,TGTGCCAGCAGCTTAGACAGATCGAGCACAGATACGCAGTATTTT
.,TRBD1,TRBJ1-2,TRBV6-1,CASSAWDSPWKGYTF,TGTGCCAGCAGTGCTTGGGACAGCCCCTGGAAGGGCTACACCTTC
few,.,TRBJ2-7,TRBV6-5,CASSWRTESYEQYF,TGTGCCAGCAGTTGGAGGACGGAAAGCTACGAGCAGTACTTC
.,.,TRBJ1-2,TRBV14,CASSHFDNNYGYTF,TGTGCCAGCAGCCACTTCGACAATAACTATGGCTACACCTTC
.,.,TRBJ1-4,TRBV18,CASSQSSTGAVEKLFF,TGTGCCAGCTCACAGTCGTCCACAGGTGCTGTTGAAAAACTGTTTTTT